This passage covers 29 T cell receptor beta chains from one sample sequenced in a study of early T cells in non-severe SARS-CoV-2 infection. TCRdb passed the 5' RACE reads through MiXCR, listing each CDR3 protein once. The sample lists roughly 40,000 distinct CDR3 sequences; 6% to 8.5% were seen once. The source material was whole blood. Source of these receptors: an adult who was a healthcare worker with PCR-confirmed SARS-CoV-2 infection or an uninfected control (not recorded which).

This clonotype has ten or more counts. The gene calls are TRBV7-2 and TRBJ1-1; D may be TRBD1 (6 bases). V was shortened by 4 bases and J by 1 base, with 7 bases between the two germline ends. This CDR3 has 13 residues. The germline V gene encodes CDR1 SGHTA and CDR2 FQGNSA. CDR3 DNA sequence: TGTGCCAGCAGCTGGGGACAGAACACTGAAGCTTTCTTT. Protein product: CASSWGQNTEAFF.

The chain joins TRBV28 to TRBJ1-5; D unresolved. The germline V gene encodes CDR1 MDHEN and CDR2 SYDVKM. The CDR3 loop spans 16 amino acids. V was trimmed by 3 bases and J by 6 bases, leaving 18 bases between them. CDR3: CASSFRVRLITQPQHF. Written as DNA, the CDR3 is TGTGCCAGCAGTTTTAGGGTGAGACTTATTACTCAGCCCCAGCATTTT.

The chain employs TRBV3-1 and TRBJ2-7; D perhaps matches TRBD1 (5 bases). Per germline, CDR1 LGHDT and CDR2 YNNKEL (reference sequence). CDR3 length equals 13 residues. Trimming cost V 1 base and J 13 bases, with 17 bases left between them. This CDR3 is CASSQAGQGNLYF. The CDR3 nucleotides are TGTGCCAGCAGCCAAGCTGGGCAGGGTAATCTTTACTTC.

In this sample, this clonotype turned up many times. V gene TRBV28 combines with J gene TRBJ2-3; D remains unclear. The ends were cut back, 7 bases at V and 2 bases at J, with 19 bases in the middle. CDR1 MDHEN and CDR2 SYDVKM come from the germline V gene. The CDR3 totals 16 residues. The CDR3 bases are TGTGCCAGCAAATGGCGGCTGGGCCGATACACAGATACGCAGTATTTT. Translating gives CASKWRLGRYTDTQYF.

The chain has TRBV21-1 and TRBJ2-5; the D segment call TRBD1 is taken from the table without a DNA check. TRBV21-1 is reported as a pseudogene. The CDR3 has 19 amino acids. Here the CDR3 DNA reads TGTGCCAGCAGCAAAAAAAACGCCCTTACTGCAGGGAGTGAAGAGACCCAGTACTTC. Amino acids: CASSKKNALTAGSEETQYF.

This clonotype was seen a few times. The chain recombines TRBV19 with TRBJ2-7, with 8 positions matching TRBD1. The V gene's germline CDR1 is LNHDA and CDR2 SQIVND (reference sequence). CDR3 length equals 15 residues. Trimming took 8 bases from V and 0 from J; bases not matched to a gene: 9. CDR3: CASSAGTGLSYEQYF. CDR3 coding DNA: TGTGCCAGTTCCGCCGGGACAGGCCTCTCCTACGAGCAGTACTTC.

This clonotype appeared a few times. The chain has TRBV6-2 or TRBV6-3 and TRBJ2-1, with D maybe TRBD1 (5 bases). The CDR3 has 18 amino acids. Trimming took off 2 bases at V and 8 bases at J, with 25 bases between the two ends. Germline V gene lookup returns CDR1 MNHEY and CDR2 SVGEGT. In DNA, the CDR3 is TGTGCCAGCAGTTACCCCCGGTTGTGGGGCCTTGACCTCGATGAGCAGTTCTTC. Protein product: CASSYPRLWGLDLDEQFF.

This chain joins TRBV7-9 and TRBJ2-1; D is undetermined. There are 18 residues in the CDR3. The germline V and J ends were trimmed by 4 bases and 0 bases, with 19 bases remaining between them. The germline V gene has CDR1 SEHNR and CDR2 FQNEAQ (reference sequence). The CDR3 sequence: CASSSLHHRESSYNEQFF. CDR3 coding DNA: TGTGCCAGCAGCTCGCTCCACCATCGAGAGAGCTCCTACAATGAGCAGTTCTTC.

This clonotype was recorded a few times. V usage is TRBV27 and J usage is TRBJ1-2, with D perhaps matching TRBD1 (5 bases). Germline V CDR1 and CDR2: MNHEY, SMNVEV (reference sequence). The CDR3 extends over 15 amino acids. V lost 6 bases to trimming and J lost 8 bases, with 22 bases between them. This chain's CDR3 is CASSLSRGGADGYTF. For the CDR3, the DNA is TGTGCCAGCAGCCTGTCCCGTGGGGGAGCCGACGGCTACACCTTC.

This clonotype was seen many times. This chain connects TRBV12-3 or TRBV12-4 to TRBJ2-4; D is tentatively TRBD1 or TRBD2 (6 bases each). The CDR3 is 13 amino acids. V lost 0 bases to trimming and J lost 8 bases, with 8 bases between them. The CDR3 sequence is CASSLAEGDIQYF. The CDR3 region has the DNA TGTGCCAGCAGTTTAGCGGAGGGGGACATTCAGTACTTC.

The J gene is TRBJ1-1, the V gene TRBV6-6, with D possibly TRBD1 on 6 matching bases. V gave up 7 bases and J gave up 1 base, with 19 bases separating them. The CDR3 sequence is 16 residues long. Looked up from germline, CDR1 is MNHNY and CDR2 is SVGAGI (reference sequence). This chain's CDR3 is CASTHRGRGENTEAFF. As DNA, the CDR3 is TGTGCCAGCACCCACCGGGGGCGAGGTGAGAACACTGAAGCTTTCTTT.

The CDR3 region has the DNA TGCGCCAGCAGCCAGTCCCCGGGACTCACCACAGATACGCAGTATTTT. Protein: CASSQSPGLTTDTQYF. The V call is TRBV4-3, the J call TRBJ2-3; possible D gene TRBD2, 6 bases. The V and J ends lost 3 bases and 2 bases respectively, with 15 bases between them. This CDR3 has 16 residues. CDR1 and CDR2 from the germline V gene are LGHNA and YSLEER.

This clonotype was counted only a few times. V is TRBV28 and J is TRBJ2-1; D is ambiguous. This CDR3 contains 14 residues. Per the germline V gene, CDR1 is MDHEN and CDR2 is SYDVKM. The V gene lost 1 base and the J gene lost 5 bases, with 9 bases spanning the gap. CDR3 residues: CASSLLDTDNEQFF. In DNA, the CDR3 is TGTGCCAGCAGTTTATTAGACACCGACAATGAGCAGTTCTTC.

The chain carries TRBV7-2 and TRBJ1-2; D call uncertain. The CDR3 extends over 15 amino acids. Trimming stripped 1 base from V and 2 bases from J, with 11 bases between. Germline assignment: CDR1 SGHTA and CDR2 FQGNSA. The CDR3 sequence is CASSLVDSGNYGYTF. The CDR3, as DNA: TGTGCCAGCAGCTTAGTGGATTCAGGAAACTATGGCTACACCTTC.

This clonotype was counted ten times or more. This rearrangement joins TRBV12-3 or TRBV12-4 to TRBJ1-3, with TRBD1 matching over 8 bases. This CDR3 contains 14 residues. Trimming removed 7 bases from V and 3 bases from J; junction bases left unmatched: 5. The CDR3 here is CASTQGTGGNTIYF. The CDR3 region has the DNA TGTGCCAGCACTCAGGGGACAGGTGGAAACACCATATATTTT.

The table lists this clonotype with a few counts. The chain recombines TRBV18 with TRBJ1-1; no definite D call. The CDR3 consists of 13 residues. Between the trimmed V and J ends, which lost 4 bases and 6 bases, there was a span of 12 bases. CDR1 is KGHSH, CDR2 LQKENI, per germline. DNA for the CDR3: TGTGCCAGCTCACGCGAAGGGCGGGCTGAAGCTTTCTTT. It yields the protein CASSREGRAEAFF.

The chain links TRBV4-3 to TRBJ2-1; tentatively, D is TRBD1 or TRBD2 (5 bases each). V lost 4 bases and J lost 4, with 11 bases in between. Germline V gene sequence: CDR1 LGHNA, CDR2 YSLEER. The CDR3 runs 14 residues. CDR3 loop: CASSLGDGYNEQFF. The CDR3 coding sequence is TGCGCCAGCAGCCTCGGGGACGGGTACAATGAGCAGTTCTTC.

The table lists this clonotype with many counts. V usage is TRBV7-2 and J usage is TRBJ1-3; D might be TRBD1 (6 bases). Trimming cost V 0 bases and J 4 bases, with 10 bases left between them. Germline V lookup: CDR1 SGHTA, CDR2 FQGNSA. This CDR3 spans 15 amino acids. The CDR3 here is CASSLAGQGGNTIYF. DNA for the CDR3: TGTGCCAGCAGCTTAGCGGGTCAGGGGGGAAACACCATATATTTT. The entire variable domain, with the rest obtained from reference TRBV7-2 and TRBJ1-3, is as follows: GAGVSQSPSNKVTEKGKDVELRCDPISGHTALYWYRQSLGQGLEFLIYFQGNSAPDKSGLPSDRFSAERTGGSVSTLTIQRTQQEDSAVYLCASSLAGQGGNTIYFGEGSWLTVV.

V is TRBV10-3 and J is TRBJ2-5; D is undetermined. V was pared by 3 bases and J by 5 bases, with 19 bases between. There are 16 residues in the CDR3. Germline V gives CDR1 ENHRY, CDR2 SYGVKD. The CDR3 reads CAISEGSANPKETQYF. As DNA, the CDR3 is TGTGCCATCAGTGAAGGCAGCGCAAATCCTAAGGAGACCCAGTACTTC.

This clonotype was detected a few times. V is TRBV15 and J is TRBJ1-3, with no clear D. The ends were cut back, 5 bases at V and 0 bases at J, with 11 bases in the middle. Germline V gene lookup returns CDR1 LNHNV and CDR2 YYDKDF (reference sequence). The CDR3 contains 15 residues. The CDR3 loop reads CATSLYASSGNTIYF. DNA of the CDR3: TGTGCCACCAGCTTATACGCCTCCTCTGGAAACACCATATATTTT. Using reference TRBV15 and TRBJ1-3 for the parts outside the CDR3, the full variable domain is DAMVIQNPRYQVTQFGKPVTLSCSQTLNHNVMYWYQQKSSQAPKLLFHYYDKDFNNEADTPDNFQSRRPNTSFCFLDIRSPGLGDTAMYLCATSLYASSGNTIYFGEGSWLTVV.

This rearrangement joins TRBV20-1 to TRBJ2-3; the D is unclear. Looked up from germline, CDR1 is DFQATT and CDR2 is SNEGSKA (reference sequence). This CDR3 has 13 residues. V dropped 6 bases and J dropped 3 bases, with 13 bases sitting between them. CDR3 residues: CSAPALGTDTQYF. The CDR3, as DNA: TGCAGTGCGCCCGCTCTCGGGACAGATACGCAGTATTTT.

The rearrangement joins TRBV6-6 to TRBJ2-3, with D unclear. The germline V gene has CDR1 MNHNY and CDR2 SVGAGI (reference sequence). This CDR3 is built from 14 residues. Trimming cost V 3 bases and J 2 bases, with 9 bases left between them. CDR3 coding DNA: TGTGCCAGCAGTTATTCGGCAGTCACAGATACGCAGTATTTT. It translates to CASSYSAVTDTQYF.

This clonotype was detected only a few times. This chain connects TRBV28 to TRBJ2-7; TRBD1 is a possible D gene (6 bases). The CDR3 has 14 residues. Germline loops: CDR1 MDHEN, CDR2 SYDVKM. Trimming removed 5 bases from V and 3 bases from J, with 14 bases in between. For the CDR3, the DNA is TGTGCCAGCAGTACCCGGGACACCTACTACGAGCAGTACTTC. It yields the protein CASSTRDTYYEQYF. Combining the CDR3 with reference TRBV28 and TRBJ2-7 gives the whole variable domain DVKVTQSSRYLVKRTGEKVFLECVQDMDHENMFWYRQDPGLGLRLIYFSYDVKMKEKGDIPEGYSVSREKKERFSLILESASTNQTSMYLCASSTRDTYYEQYFGPGTRLTVT.

V gene TRBV28 combines with J gene TRBJ2-7; D remains unclear. Trimming stripped 2 bases from V and 2 bases from J, with 10 bases between. The germline gives CDR1 MDHEN, CDR2 SYDVKM. This CDR3 comprises 14 residues. The DNA for the CDR3 is TGTGCCAGCAGTTTAATGGGGTCCGCCTACGAGCAGTACTTC. Its translation is CASSLMGSAYEQYF.

Ten or more counts support this clonotype. V gene TRBV15 combines with J gene TRBJ1-1; a possible D gene is TRBD1 (5 bases). CDR3 length: 16 amino acids. Germline V lookup: CDR1 LNHNV, CDR2 YYDKDF (reference sequence). Trimming stripped 0 bases from V and 4 bases from J, with 15 bases between. CDR3 amino acids: CATSRDWLRGGTEAFF. DNA of the CDR3: TGTGCCACCAGCAGAGATTGGTTGCGGGGGGGCACTGAAGCTTTCTTT.

This clonotype was counted many times. This rearrangement joins TRBV20-1 to TRBJ1-1; D is possibly TRBD1 (6 bases). CDR3 length: 13 residues. Trimming stripped 6 bases from V and 4 bases from J, with 15 bases between. From germline, CDR1 is DFQATT and CDR2 SNEGSKA (reference sequence). The CDR3 here is CSASGEGVTEAFF. CDR3 nucleotide sequence: TGCAGTGCGTCCGGGGAGGGGGTCACTGAAGCTTTCTTT.

The CDR3 loop reads CSVGGWGALPMNTEAFF. The DNA of the CDR3 is TGCAGCGTGGGCGGTTGGGGGGCTCTCCCCATGAACACTGAAGCTTTCTTT. The rearrangement joins TRBV29-1 to TRBJ1-1; a weak D match, TRBD1 (6 bases). V shed 6 bases and J shed 0 bases, with 23 bases lying between them. The CDR3 runs 17 residues. Per the germline V gene, CDR1 is SQVTM and CDR2 is ANQGSEA.

This clonotype has a count of ten or more. The chain uses TRBV29-1 and TRBJ2-5, with 8 bases identical to TRBD1. V was clipped by 7 bases and J by 4 bases; unmatched bases: 5. Germline V lookup: CDR1 SQVTM, CDR2 ANQGSEA. This CDR3 is built from 12 residues. The CDR3 is CSESTGGETQYF. The CDR3 nucleotides read TGCAGCGAATCAACAGGGGGAGAGACCCAGTACTTC.

This clonotype was seen many times. This chain links TRBV4-3 with TRBJ2-7; D could derive from TRBD1 or TRBD2 (6 bases each). The CDR3 loop spans 19 amino acids. Trimming shortened V by 2 bases and J by 3 bases, and 26 bases separated the two germline ends. CDR1 is LGHNA and CDR2 is YSLEER in the germline V gene. As DNA, the CDR3 is TGCGCCAGCAGCCAAATTTTAGGGGGTCACCGGGACTTATACTACGAGCAGTACTTC. This sequence encodes CASSQILGGHRDLYYEQYF.